This T cell receptor beta chain was captured in a study of blood T cell repertoires in COVID-19. Source study methods: Reference gene primer amplification in the assay estimated nucleated cell counts. The assay was immunoSEQ multiplex PCR, and TCRdb's table has in-frame clones only and misses some. Clone size and V and J calls were adopted from that table, with D and trimming inferred from the DNA. This sample has 130,000 or so clones, with around 82% found just once. V lost 0 bases to trimming and J lost 3 bases, with 8 bases between them. The CDR3 extends over 14 amino acids. Germline V gene data show CDR1 as MDHEN and CDR2 as SYDVKM.

This receptor was taken from a man older than 75 with active or convalescent COVID-19. The chain is built from TRBV28 and TRBJ1-1; D uncertain. The sequenced sample was peripheral blood. CDR3 in DNA: TGTGCCAGCAGTTTATGGACACAAGACACTGAAGCTTTCTTT. It codes for CASSLWTQDTEAFF.